A single sample gave rise to the 19 T cell receptor beta chains below, sequenced in a study of CD8+ T cells in alopecia areata. Isolated RNA was reverse transcribed into cDNA used as the sequencing template. Assay: immunoSEQ multiplex PCR; the TCRdb copy retains only in-frame clones and omits some. Found here are fewer than 200,000 clones, around 60% of them singletons; the top ten hold over 12%. The sample was CD4+ T cells sorted from blood, taken at week 0. The receptor source for this set is a human donor with alopecia areata.

V usage is TRBV30 and J usage is TRBJ1-4; D gene ambiguous. The CDR3 sequence is 12 residues long. Trimming shortened V by 7 bases and J by 4 bases, and 10 bases separated the two germline ends. Per germline, CDR1 GTSNPN and CDR2 SVGIG (reference sequence). The DNA for the CDR3 is TGTGCCTTAGCGGGGTATAATGAAAAACTGTTTTTT. Protein: CALAGYNEKLFF.

V usage is TRBV27 and J usage is TRBJ1-2; TRBD1 might be the D (5 bases). This CDR3 spans 13 amino acids. The germline V gene encodes CDR1 MNHEY and CDR2 SMNVEV (reference sequence). The germline V and J ends were trimmed by 3 bases and 8 bases, with 13 bases remaining between them. The CDR3 DNA is TGTGCCAGCAGTTTCCGGGGAGGGGAAGGCTACACCTTC. It yields the protein CASSFRGGEGYTF.

This clone was seen a few times. V gene TRBV29-1 combines with J gene TRBJ2-7, with 8 nucleotides matching TRBD2. The V gene end was trimmed by 1 base and the J gene end by 4 bases; junction bases not matched to a gene: 6. The germline CDR1 and CDR2 sequences are SQVTM and ANQGSEA. This CDR3 has 14 residues. The CDR3 DNA is TGCAGCGTTGAAGTGGTAGCGGGGATGTACGAGCAGTACTTC. Protein product: CSVEVVAGMYEQYF.

The J gene is TRBJ2-7, the V gene TRBV14, with 9 nucleotides matching TRBD2. Germline CDR1 reads SGHDN; CDR2 reads FVKESK. The V gene end was trimmed by 3 bases and the J gene end by 4 bases; junction bases not matched to a gene: 13. The CDR3 spans 17 residues. CDR3 amino acids: CASSHREGLAANYEQYF. CDR3 nucleotide sequence: TGTGCCAGCAGCCATCGAGAGGGACTAGCCGCTAATTACGAGCAGTACTTC.

The V call is TRBV29-1, the J call TRBJ1-2; D not certain. The CDR3 length is 14 residues. V lost 0 bases and J 2 bases, leaving 10 bases between the germline ends. Germline V gene data show CDR1 as SQVTM and CDR2 as ANQGSEA. This CDR3 is CSVEDRRVNYGYTF. In nucleotides, the CDR3 is TGCAGCGTTGAAGATAGACGGGTAAACTATGGCTACACCTTC.

The chain has TRBV20-1 and TRBJ2-5; D remains ambiguous. The length of the CDR3 is 11 residues. V shed 6 bases and J shed 5 bases, with 10 bases lying between them. From germline, CDR1 is DFQATT and CDR2 SNEGSKA (reference sequence). The CDR3 spells CSAQLGETQYF. CDR3 in DNA: TGCAGTGCCCAACTCGGGGAGACCCAGTACTTC.

This clone was observed a handful of times. The chain recombines TRBV7-3 with TRBJ2-3, with D unresolved. V was shortened by 3 bases and J by 3 bases, with 13 bases between the two germline ends. CDR1 and CDR2 from the germline V gene are SGHTA and FQGTGA. The CDR3 sequence is 15 residues long. The chain's CDR3 is CASSLSGHGTDTQYF. The CDR3 region has the DNA TGTGCCAGCAGCTTGTCCGGCCATGGGACAGATACGCAGTATTTT.

The chain uses TRBV4-2 and TRBJ2-5; weak D call: TRBD1 (6 bases). The DNA end lines up better with TRBJ2-7; the J call may be wrong. The CDR3 runs to 14 residues. From germline, CDR1 is LGHNA and CDR2 YNFKEQ. The CDR3 here is CASSRETGNYEQYF. For the CDR3, the DNA is TGTGCCAGCAGCCGCGAAACAGGGAACTACGAGCAGTACTTC.

This clone was seen only a few times. This sequence joins TRBV30 and TRBJ1-6; 8 nucleotides match TRBD1. CDR1 is GTSNPN, CDR2 SVGIG, per germline (reference sequence). CDR3 length: 17 amino acids. V shed 0 bases, J shed 9 bases, and the junction held 13 bases outside the gene matches. The CDR3 spells CAWSVRTGTYWGSPLHF. DNA for the CDR3: TGTGCCTGGAGTGTACGGACAGGGACATATTGGGGTTCACCCCTCCACTTT.

The chain employs TRBV29-1 and TRBJ2-7; 8 bases align to TRBD1. The germline V gene encodes CDR1 SQVTM and CDR2 ANQGSEA. The CDR3 length is 14 residues. Trimming took 5 bases from V and 7 from J; bases not matched to a gene: 13. CDR3 region: CSVSSGQGAREQYF. Here the CDR3 DNA reads TGCAGCGTTAGCTCCGGGCAGGGGGCGCGAGAGCAGTACTTC.

The V gene is TRBV30, the J gene TRBJ1-5; 7 bases match TRBD1. Trimming at V came to 1 base and at J to 9 bases, leaving 9 bases not matched to a gene. The CDR3 covers 14 residues. Germline values: CDR1 GTSNPN, CDR2 SVGIG (reference sequence). For the CDR3, the DNA is TGTGCCTGGAGTGCGGGACAGCAGGGTCGGCCCCAGCATTTT. It specifies CAWSAGQQGRPQHF.

The gene calls are TRBV5-1 and TRBJ2-1, with TRBD2 matching over 14 bases. The CDR3 covers 15 residues. CDR1 and CDR2 from the germline V gene are SGHRS and YFSETQ. V lost 3 bases and J lost 9; bases outside the gene matches: 5. The CDR3 spells CASSSTSGGAVEQFF. Here the CDR3 DNA reads TGCGCCAGCAGCTCGACTAGCGGGGGGGCAGTTGAGCAGTTCTTC.

This chain links TRBV29-1 with TRBJ1-1; tentative D call: TRBD1 (6 bases). Germline lookup yields CDR1 SQVTM and CDR2 ANQGSEA. The V end lost 6 bases, the J end lost 4 bases, and 18 bases lay between the germline ends. This CDR3 has 14 residues. The CDR3 reads CSVGGQGGGTEAFF. CDR3 bases: TGCAGCGTCGGAGGGCAGGGAGGGGGCACTGAAGCTTTCTTT.

This clone was observed once. This chain links TRBV2 with TRBJ2-1, with D tentatively TRBD2 (6 bases). This CDR3 spans 12 amino acids. CDR1 SNHLY and CDR2 FYNNEI come from the germline V gene. Deletions cut 3 bases from V and 9 bases from J, with 9 bases between. CDR3 in DNA: TGTGCCAGCAGTGATAGGCGGGGTGAGCAGTTCTTC. The encoded protein is CASSDRRGEQFF. The variable domain in full, completed from reference TRBV2 and TRBJ2-1, reads EPEVTQTPSHQVTQMGQEVILRCVPISNHLYFYWYRQILGQKVEFLVSFYNNEISEKSEIFDDQFSVERPDGSNFTLKIRSTKLEDSAMYFCASSDRRGEQFFGPGTRLTVL.

The chain links TRBV5-1 to TRBJ1-5; 9 nucleotides align to TRBD1. The germline V gene has CDR1 SGHRS and CDR2 YFSETQ. The CDR3 is 17 residues long. The J segment lost 0 bases and the V segment lost 4 bases, leaving 8 bases of the junction unmatched. Here the CDR3 reads CASSPGQGSNSNQPQHF. CDR3 DNA: TGCGCCAGCAGCCCGGGACAGGGAAGCAATAGCAATCAGCCCCAGCATTTT. Complete variable domain (other parts from reference TRBV5-1 and TRBJ1-5): KAGVTQTPRYLIKTRGQQVTLSCSPISGHRSVSWYQQTPGQGLQFLFEYFSETQRNKGNFPGRFSGRQFSNSRSEMNVSTLELGDSALYLCASSPGQGSNSNQPQHFGDGTRLSIL.

The gene calls are TRBV30 and TRBJ1-2, with TRBD1 identical over 8 bases. Germline loops: CDR1 GTSNPN, CDR2 SVGIG (reference sequence). The CDR3 has 18 residues. V lost 3 bases to trimming and J lost 4 bases; unmatched junction nucleotides: 19. DNA for the CDR3: TGTGCCTGGAGGGACGTTTCCGGGACAGGCCACCCCCTCTATGGCTACACCTTC. Its translation is CAWRDVSGTGHPLYGYTF.

A single count supports this clone. The chain combines TRBV29-1 with TRBJ1-1; a possible D gene is TRBD1 (5 bases). The CDR3 runs 11 residues. V lost 4 bases and J lost 6, with 9 bases in between. Germline CDR1 SQVTM, CDR2 ANQGSEA. For the CDR3, the DNA is TGCAGCGTTGCAGGGTACGCTGAAGCTTTCTTT. Its translation is CSVAGYAEAFF.

Remarks on this clone: Other DNA sequences within the sample encode an identical CDR3. The genes are TRBV30 and TRBJ1-1; no firm D call. Germline CDR1 reads GTSNPN; CDR2 reads SVGIG (reference sequence). V was trimmed by 4 bases and J by 1 base, leaving 7 bases between them. The CDR3 consists of 12 residues. This CDR3 is CAWTRTNTEAFF. The CDR3 nucleotides read TGTGCCTGGACTCGAACGAACACTGAAGCTTTCTTT.

The rearrangement joins TRBV29-1 to TRBJ2-1; D may be TRBD1 (7 bases). Per the germline V gene, CDR1 is SQVTM and CDR2 is ANQGSEA. The V end was cut by 3 bases, the J end by 5 bases, with 11 bases between. The CDR3 runs to 13 residues. The DNA of the CDR3 is TGCAGCGTTGAGCGGGACAGTAACAATGAGCAGTTCTTC. It codes for CSVERDSNNEQFF.